Below are 6 T cell receptor beta chains sequenced from a single sample in a study of blood T cell repertoires in COVID-19. Clones were read by immunoSEQ multiplex PCR, and TCRdb kept only the in-frame ones, dropping some. The sample shows around 170,000 clones, just under 80% of them seen only once. Sequencing input: peripheral blood. The receptors were gathered from a woman at least 80 years old with acute or convalescent COVID-19.

This chain links TRBV19 with TRBJ2-3, with TRBD1 identical over 7 bases. V gave up 5 bases and J gave up 3 bases; unmatched junction bases: 8. The length of the CDR3 is 15 residues. The germline V gene has CDR1 LNHDA and CDR2 SQIVND (reference sequence). The CDR3 bases are TGTGCCAGTAGTGCGACAGGGTGGAGGACAGATACGCAGTATTTT. Its protein product is CASSATGWRTDTQYF.

The sample holds many counts of this clone. The chain has TRBV11-2 and TRBJ2-1; a possible D gene is TRBD1 (6 bases). CDR1 is SGHAT, CDR2 FQNNGV, per germline. Trimming took 4 bases from V and 4 from J, leaving 14 bases between them. This CDR3 region has 15 residues. This CDR3 reads CASSYSPGEYNEQFF. The CDR3, as DNA: TGTGCCAGCAGCTATTCCCCAGGGGAGTACAATGAGCAGTTCTTC. The whole variable domain, remainder taken from reference TRBV11-2 and TRBJ2-1, is EAGVAQSPRYKIIEKRQSVAFWCNPISGHATLYWYQQILGQGPKLLIQFQNNGVVDDSQLPKDRFSAERLKGVDSTLKIQPAKLEDSAVYLCASSYSPGEYNEQFFGPGTRLTVL.

This chain joins TRBV11-1 and TRBJ2-1; tentatively, D is TRBD2 (7 bases). V lost 1 base and J 1 base, leaving 11 bases between the germline ends. This CDR3 has 16 residues. Germline-derived CDR1 and CDR2 are SGHAT and FQDESV (reference sequence). The CDR3 nucleotides are TGTGCCAGCAGCTTAGTTGCGGGGGCTTCCTACAATGAGCAGTTCTTC. Translation: CASSLVAGASYNEQFF.

The chain employs TRBV14 and TRBJ1-1; tentatively, D is TRBD1 (5 bases). Germline values: CDR1 SGHDN, CDR2 FVKESK. There are 14 residues in the CDR3. V lost 4 bases to trimming and J lost 3 bases, with 12 bases between them. CDR3 coding DNA: TGTGCCAGCAGCCTCCGATGGGGGGACACTGAAGCTTTCTTT. Translation: CASSLRWGDTEAFF.

The rearrangement uses TRBV4-1 and TRBJ2-1, with 7 bases that match TRBD1. The CDR3 has 14 amino acids. J was trimmed by 8 bases and V by 4 bases; bases with no gene match: 8. Per germline, CDR1 MGHRA and CDR2 YSYEKL. The CDR3 spells CASSRTGGTYEQFF. Here the CDR3 DNA reads TGCGCCAGCAGCCGGACAGGAGGAACGTATGAGCAGTTCTTC.

The J gene is TRBJ2-4, the V gene TRBV6-5; 7 bases are shared with TRBD2. V lost 8 bases, J lost 6 bases, and 7 bases stayed unmatched. This CDR3 is 13 amino acids long. The germline gives CDR1 MNHEY, CDR2 SVGAGI. The CDR3 DNA reads TGTGCCAGCCGCCCGGGCGGGAGAAACATTCAGTACTTC. It encodes CASRPGGRNIQYF.